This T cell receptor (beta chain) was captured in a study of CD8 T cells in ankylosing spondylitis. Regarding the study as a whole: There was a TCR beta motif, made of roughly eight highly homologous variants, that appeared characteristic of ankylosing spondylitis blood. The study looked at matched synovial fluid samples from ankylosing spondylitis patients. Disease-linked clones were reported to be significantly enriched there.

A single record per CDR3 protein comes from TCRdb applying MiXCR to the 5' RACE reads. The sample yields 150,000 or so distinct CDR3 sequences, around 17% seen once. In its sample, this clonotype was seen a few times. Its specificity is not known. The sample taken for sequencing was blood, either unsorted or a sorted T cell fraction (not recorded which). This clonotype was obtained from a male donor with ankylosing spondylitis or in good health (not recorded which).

The CDR3 DNA reads TGTGCCAGCAGTTACCTCAGGGGTAACTCTGAAGCTTTCTTT. Translation: CASSYLRGNSEAFF. The chain is built from TRBV2 and TRBJ1-1; TRBD1 might be the D (6 bases). CDR1 and CDR2 (germline): SNHLY, FYNNEI. This CDR3 is built from 14 residues. The V gene lost 5 bases and the J gene lost 6 bases, with 16 bases spanning the gap.